These T cell receptor beta chains were read from a single sample in a study of cytomegalovirus exposure and HLA in healthy donors. Clones were read by immunoSEQ multiplex PCR, and TCRdb kept only the in-frame ones, dropping some. Seen here are approximately 200,000 clones, roughly 80% observed once, and the top ten hold about 1.5%. The source material was PBMCs. The receptors here all came from a young woman in good health and CMV-seronegative. Each CDR3 is given with its conserved first and last residue. A D gene is named only where the DNA matches it firmly.

>TRBJ1-1|.|TRBV11-1
TGTGCCAGCAGCTTACAGGGGATGAACACTGAAGCTTTCTTT
CASSLQGMNTEAFF
>TRBJ1-1|.|TRBV15
TGTGCCACCAGCAGCCCTGGGACAAACGAAGCTTTCTTT
CATSSPGTNEAFF
>TRBJ1-4|TRBD1|TRBV28
TGTGCCAGCATCGGACAGGGTCATGAAAAACTGTTTTTT
CASIGQGHEKLFF
>TRBJ2-7|TRBD2|TRBV9
TGTGCCAGCAGCCCAGAGGGGACTAGCGTCTACGAGCAGTACTTC
CASSPEGTSVYEQYF
>TRBJ2-1|.|TRBV9
TGTGCCAGCAGCGCCTTGTTAGCGGAAGCCTACAATGAGCAGTTCTTC
CASSALLAEAYNEQFF
>TRBJ1-1|.|TRBV19
TGTGCCAGTAAAGGGGAAGGGATCACTGAAGCTTTCTTT
CASKGEGITEAFF
>TRBJ1-1|TRBD1|TRBV7-9
TGTGCCAGCAGCCCAACAGGGGGCTCCACTGAAGCTTTCTTT
CASSPTGGSTEAFF
>TRBJ2-3|.|TRBV30
TGTGCCTGGAGTCGCATCAGGGTTAGCACAGATACGCAGTATTTT
CAWSRIRVSTDTQYF
>TRBJ2-1|TRBD2|TRBV28
TGTGCCAGCAGTTTATGGAGCCGACTAGCGGGCTCCTACAATGAGCAGTTCTTC
CASSLWSRLAGSYNEQFF
>TRBJ1-1|.|TRBV7-3
TGTGCCAGCAGGTTCGGGGGGTTGAACACTGAAGCTTTCTTT
CASRFGGLNTEAFF
>TRBJ2-5|TRBD1|TRBV7-9
TGTGCCAGCAGCTTTAGGGTCGGGTTGACAGGGGAGACCCAGTACTTC
CASSFRVGLTGETQYF